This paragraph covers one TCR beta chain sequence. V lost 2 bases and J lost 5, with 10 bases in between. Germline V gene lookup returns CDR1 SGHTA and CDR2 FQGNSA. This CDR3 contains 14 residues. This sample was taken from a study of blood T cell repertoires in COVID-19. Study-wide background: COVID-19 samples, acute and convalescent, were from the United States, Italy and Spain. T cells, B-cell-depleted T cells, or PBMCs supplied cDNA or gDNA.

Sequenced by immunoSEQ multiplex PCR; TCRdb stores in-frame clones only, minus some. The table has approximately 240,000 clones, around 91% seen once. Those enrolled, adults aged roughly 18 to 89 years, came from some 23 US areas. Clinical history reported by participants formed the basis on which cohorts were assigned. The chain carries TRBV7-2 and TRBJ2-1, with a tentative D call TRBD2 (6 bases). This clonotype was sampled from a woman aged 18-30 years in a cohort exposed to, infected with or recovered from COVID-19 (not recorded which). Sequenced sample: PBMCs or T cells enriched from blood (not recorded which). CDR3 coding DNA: TGTGCCAGCAGCTTAAGGTTAGCGGACAATGAGCAGTTCTTC. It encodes CASSLRLADNEQFF.